This T cell receptor beta chain stems from a study of response to subunit inactivated influenza vaccine. Per germline, CDR1 ENHRY and CDR2 SYGVKD. CDR3 length: 13 residues. V lost 6 bases and J lost 6; bases outside the gene matches: 5. MiXCR, applied by TCRdb to the RT-PCR reads, yields one record per CDR3 protein. The repertoire holds around 580,000 distinct CDR3 sequences, with roughly 10% as singletons. Study-wide results and caveats: Authors suggested each seasonal influenza vaccination recruits few new T cells.

Worth noting for this clonotype: Its target is not known.

The sequences come from PBMCs from blood, collected on the day of vaccination. The J gene is TRBJ1-5, the V gene TRBV10-3, with TRBD1 matching over 7 bases. This clonotype was sampled from a man aged 50 or older who received an inactivated influenza vaccine. CDR3 protein: CAISPGGSQPQHF. Here the CDR3 DNA reads TGTGCCATCAGCCCAGGGGGTAGTCAGCCCCAGCATTTT.